The clone carrying this TCR beta chain was seen many times. Its antigen is still unknown. The germline V gene encodes CDR1 DFQATT and CDR2 SNEGSKA (reference sequence). With 6 bases removed from V and 4 bases from J, the gap between germline ends came to 8 bases. There are 11 residues in the CDR3. The sample belongs to a study of blood T cells in healthy people across ages. Study outcomes and limitations: Naive CD4+ cell counts and diversity both ran higher in long-lived than in aged donors.

It was with a sample-barcoded 5' primer and a J-beta primer mix that a second PCR of about 6 to 11 cycles was run. TCRdb re-derived calls from the 5' RACE reads in MiXCR, one entry per CDR3 protein. The table shows approximately 800,000 distinct CDR3 sequences, with about 53% occurring only once. This chain joins TRBV20-1 and TRBJ2-3; D call uncertain. This receptor was obtained from an elderly man in good health. Sequences were obtained from blood. DNA for the CDR3: TGCAGTGCGCACCGGGCAGATACGCAGTATTTT. The encoded protein is CSAHRADTQYF.